This T cell receptor (beta chain) was found in a study of blood T cell repertoires in COVID-19. Study as a whole: Samples came from the United States, Italy and Spain, spanning acute and convalescent COVID-19. Sources were T cells, B-cell-depleted T cells, or PBMCs; the material itself was cDNA or gDNA.

Authors' methods: It was from reference gene primer amplification that nucleated cell counts were estimated. Sequenced by immunoSEQ multiplex PCR; TCRdb stores in-frame clones only, minus some. V, J and clone size are taken as reported in that table, and D and trimming were inferred from the DNA itself. This repertoire shows under 300,000 clones, roughly 80% found once; its top ten account for about 5%. Germline trimming cut 6 bases from V and 4 bases from J; bases unmatched to any gene: 4. The CDR3 is 14 amino acids. Germline V gene data show CDR1 as MNHEY and CDR2 as SVGAGI. The source of this sequence is a man aged 60 to 75 who had recovered from COVID-19. Input material: peripheral blood. J is TRBJ1-1 and V is TRBV6-5; TRBD1 agrees at 11 bases. The DNA for the CDR3 is TGTGCCAGCAGCGAGGACAGGGGGCTCACTGAAGCTTTCTTT. It encodes CASSEDRGLTEAFF.